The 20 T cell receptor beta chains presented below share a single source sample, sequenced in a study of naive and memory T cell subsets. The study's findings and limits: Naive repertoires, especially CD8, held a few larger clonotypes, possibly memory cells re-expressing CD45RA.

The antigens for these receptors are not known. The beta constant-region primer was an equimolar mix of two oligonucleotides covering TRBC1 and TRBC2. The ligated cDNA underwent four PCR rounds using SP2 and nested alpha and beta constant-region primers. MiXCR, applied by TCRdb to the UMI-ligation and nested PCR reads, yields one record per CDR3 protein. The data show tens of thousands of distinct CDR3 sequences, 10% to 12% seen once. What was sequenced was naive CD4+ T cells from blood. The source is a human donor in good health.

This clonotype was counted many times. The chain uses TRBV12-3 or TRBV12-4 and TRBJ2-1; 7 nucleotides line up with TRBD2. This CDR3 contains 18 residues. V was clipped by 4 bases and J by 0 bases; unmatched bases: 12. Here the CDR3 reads CASSSSGRELSSYNEQFF. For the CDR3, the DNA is TGTGCCAGCAGTTCTAGCGGCCGAGAACTGAGCTCCTACAATGAGCAGTTCTTC.

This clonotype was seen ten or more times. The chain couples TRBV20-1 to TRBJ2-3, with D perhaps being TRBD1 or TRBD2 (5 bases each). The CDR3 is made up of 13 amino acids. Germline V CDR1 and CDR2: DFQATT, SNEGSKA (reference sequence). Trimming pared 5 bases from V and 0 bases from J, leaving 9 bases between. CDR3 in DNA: TGCAGTGCTGATTGGGGGAGCACAGATACGCAGTATTTT. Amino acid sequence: CSADWGSTDTQYF.

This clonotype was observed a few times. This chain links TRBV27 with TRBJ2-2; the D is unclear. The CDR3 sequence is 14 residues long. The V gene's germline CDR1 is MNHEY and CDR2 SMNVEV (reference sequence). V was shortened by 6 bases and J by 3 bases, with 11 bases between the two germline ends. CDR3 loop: CASSVSSDTGELFF. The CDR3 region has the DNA TGTGCCAGCAGCGTCAGCTCCGACACCGGGGAGCTGTTTTTT.

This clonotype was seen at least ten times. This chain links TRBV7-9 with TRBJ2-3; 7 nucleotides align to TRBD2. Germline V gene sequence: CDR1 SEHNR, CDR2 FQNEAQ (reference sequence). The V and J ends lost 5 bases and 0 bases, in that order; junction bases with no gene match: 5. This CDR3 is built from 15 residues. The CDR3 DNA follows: TGTGCCAGCAGCCCCCCGGGACTAAGCACAGATACGCAGTATTTT. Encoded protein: CASSPPGLSTDTQYF.

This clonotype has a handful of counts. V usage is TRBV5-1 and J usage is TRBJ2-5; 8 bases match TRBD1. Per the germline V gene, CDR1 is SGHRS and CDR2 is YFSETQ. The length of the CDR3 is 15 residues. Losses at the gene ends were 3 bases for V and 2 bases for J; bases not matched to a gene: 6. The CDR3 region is CASSSMQGAQETQYF. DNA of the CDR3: TGCGCCAGCAGCTCAATGCAGGGGGCTCAAGAGACCCAGTACTTC.

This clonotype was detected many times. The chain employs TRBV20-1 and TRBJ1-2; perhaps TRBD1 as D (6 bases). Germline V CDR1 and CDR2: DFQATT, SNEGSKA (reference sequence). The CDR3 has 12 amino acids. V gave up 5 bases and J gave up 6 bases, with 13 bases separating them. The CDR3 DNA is TGCAGTGCTGGAACAGGGTTCAATGGCTACACCTTC. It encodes CSAGTGFNGYTF.

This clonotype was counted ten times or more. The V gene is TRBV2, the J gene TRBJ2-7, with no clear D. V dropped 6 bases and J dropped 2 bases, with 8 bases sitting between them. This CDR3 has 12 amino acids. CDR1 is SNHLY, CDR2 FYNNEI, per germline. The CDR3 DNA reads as TGTGCCAGCAGAGAGAACCCCTACGAGCAGTACTTC. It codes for CASRENPYEQYF. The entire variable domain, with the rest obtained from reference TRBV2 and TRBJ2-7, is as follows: EPEVTQTPSHQVTQMGQEVILRCVPISNHLYFYWYRQILGQKVEFLVSFYNNEISEKSEIFDDQFSVERPDGSNFTLKIRSTKLEDSAMYFCASRENPYEQYFGPGTRLTVT.

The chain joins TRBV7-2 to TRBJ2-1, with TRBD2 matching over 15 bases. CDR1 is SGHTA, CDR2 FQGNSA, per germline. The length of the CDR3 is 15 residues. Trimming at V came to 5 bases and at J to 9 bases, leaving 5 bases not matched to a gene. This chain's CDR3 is CASSLGLAGGGEQFF. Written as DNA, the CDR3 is TGTGCCAGCAGCCTAGGACTAGCGGGGGGGGGTGAGCAGTTCTTC.

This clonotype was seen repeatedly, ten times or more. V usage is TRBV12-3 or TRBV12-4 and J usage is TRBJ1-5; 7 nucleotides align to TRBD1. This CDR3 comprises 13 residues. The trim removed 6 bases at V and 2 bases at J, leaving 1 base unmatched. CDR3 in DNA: TGTGCCAGCAGCCAGGGGGGCAATCAGCCCCAGCATTTT. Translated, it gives CASSQGGNQPQHF.

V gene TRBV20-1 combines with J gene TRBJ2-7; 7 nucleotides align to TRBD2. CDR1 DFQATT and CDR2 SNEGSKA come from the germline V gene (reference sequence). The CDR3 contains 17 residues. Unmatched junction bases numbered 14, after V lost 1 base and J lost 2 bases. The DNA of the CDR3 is TGCAGTGCTAGAGGGTCGGGGTCTGCAGCGGGGACCTACGAGCAGTACTTC. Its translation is CSARGSGSAAGTYEQYF.

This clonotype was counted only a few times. The CDR3 sequence is CASSLLRGSYRETQYF. The CDR3 DNA reads TGTGCCAGCAGTTTACTCAGGGGTTCGTACCGAGAGACCCAGTACTTC. The genes are TRBV12-3 or TRBV12-4 and TRBJ2-5; D is possibly TRBD1 (6 bases). The length of the CDR3 is 16 residues. V was clipped by 2 bases and J by 4 bases, with 17 bases between them.

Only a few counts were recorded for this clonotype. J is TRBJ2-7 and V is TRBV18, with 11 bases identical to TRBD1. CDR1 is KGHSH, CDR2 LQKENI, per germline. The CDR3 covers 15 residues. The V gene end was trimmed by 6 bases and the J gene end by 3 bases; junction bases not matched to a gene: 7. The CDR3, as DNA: TGTGCCAGCTCCGCGCTGGGACAGGGGGTCTACGAGCAGTACTTC. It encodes CASSALGQGVYEQYF.

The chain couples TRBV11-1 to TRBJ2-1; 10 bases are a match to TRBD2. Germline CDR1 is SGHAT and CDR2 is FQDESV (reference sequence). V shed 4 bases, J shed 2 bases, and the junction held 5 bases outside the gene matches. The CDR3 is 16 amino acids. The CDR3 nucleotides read TGTGCCAGCAGCTCACCTAGCGGGGGACCCTACAATGAGCAGTTCTTC. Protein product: CASSSPSGGPYNEQFF.

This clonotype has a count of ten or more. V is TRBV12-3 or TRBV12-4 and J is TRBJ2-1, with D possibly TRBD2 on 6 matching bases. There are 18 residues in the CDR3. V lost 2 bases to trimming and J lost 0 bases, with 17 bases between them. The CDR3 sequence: CASSLQTTSSPSYNEQFF. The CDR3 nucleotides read TGTGCCAGCAGTTTACAAACAACTAGCTCACCCTCCTACAATGAGCAGTTCTTC.

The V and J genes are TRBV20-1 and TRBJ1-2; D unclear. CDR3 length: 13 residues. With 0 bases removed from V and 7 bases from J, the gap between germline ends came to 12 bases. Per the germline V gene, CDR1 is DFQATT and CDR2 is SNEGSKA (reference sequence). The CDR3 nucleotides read TGCAGTGCTAGAGATCCCGTGACGCCTGGCTACACCTTC. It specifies CSARDPVTPGYTF.

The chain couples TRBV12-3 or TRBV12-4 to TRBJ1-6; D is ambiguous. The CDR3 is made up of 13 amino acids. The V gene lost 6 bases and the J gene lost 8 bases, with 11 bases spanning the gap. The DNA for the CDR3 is TGTGCCAGCAGCCCCGGGGTCGATTCACCCCTCCACTTT. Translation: CASSPGVDSPLHF.

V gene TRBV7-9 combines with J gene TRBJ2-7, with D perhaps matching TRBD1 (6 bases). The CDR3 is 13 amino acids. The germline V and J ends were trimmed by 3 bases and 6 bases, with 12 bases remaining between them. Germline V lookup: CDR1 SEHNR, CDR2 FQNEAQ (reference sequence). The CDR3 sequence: CASSLTGPGEQYF. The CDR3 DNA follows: TGTGCCAGCAGCTTGACAGGCCCCGGCGAGCAGTACTTC.

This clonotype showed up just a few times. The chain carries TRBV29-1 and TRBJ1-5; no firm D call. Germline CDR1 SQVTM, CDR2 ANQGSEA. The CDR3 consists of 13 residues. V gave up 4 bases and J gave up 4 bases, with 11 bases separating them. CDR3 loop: CSVAQSGNQPQHF. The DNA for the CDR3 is TGCAGCGTTGCGCAATCTGGAAATCAGCCCCAGCATTTT.

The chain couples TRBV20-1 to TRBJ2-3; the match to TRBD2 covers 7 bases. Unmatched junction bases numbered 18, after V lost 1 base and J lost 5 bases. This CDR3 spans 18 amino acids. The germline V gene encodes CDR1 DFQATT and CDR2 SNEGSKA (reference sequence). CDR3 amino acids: CSARVGQGSGPSKDTQYF. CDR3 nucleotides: TGCAGTGCTAGAGTAGGTCAGGGTAGCGGGCCATCCAAAGATACGCAGTATTTT.

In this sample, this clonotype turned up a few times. The CDR3 reads CSVFVRTSGRSPAGELFF. DNA of the CDR3: TGCAGCGTTTTTGTCCGGACTAGCGGGAGAAGTCCCGCCGGGGAGCTGTTTTTT. The chain has TRBV29-1 and TRBJ2-2; 13 bases align to TRBD2. The germline CDR1 and CDR2 sequences are SQVTM and ANQGSEA. Losses at the gene ends were 5 bases for V and 6 bases for J; bases not matched to a gene: 15. This CDR3 has 18 residues.